One sample yielded the 2 T cell receptor beta chains listed below, sequenced in a study of cytomegalovirus exposure and HLA in healthy donors. TCRdb's copy holds only in-frame clones and misses some; the assay was immunoSEQ multiplex PCR. The profile shows roughly 200,000 clones, 65% to 85% of them singletons. The sequencing input was PBMCs. The source is a woman aged 18-30 years in good health and CMV-seropositive.

CDR3 loop: CASSLAGYNEQFF. DNA of the CDR3: TGTGCCAGCAGTTTGGCGGGCTACAATGAGCAGTTCTTC. V usage is TRBV27 and J usage is TRBJ2-1, with TRBD2 as a possible D gene (5 bases). CDR1 MNHEY and CDR2 SMNVEV come from the germline V gene (reference sequence). The CDR3 consists of 13 residues. The V end was cut by 3 bases, the J end by 3 bases, with 6 bases between.

V usage is TRBV7-9 and J usage is TRBJ1-1; D call uncertain. V shed 0 bases and J shed 6 bases, with 11 bases lying between them. Germline values: CDR1 SEHNR, CDR2 FQNEAQ (reference sequence). This CDR3 has 14 amino acids. CDR3 nucleotides: TGTGCCAGCAGCTTAGCCCGGGATAGCGCTGAAGCTTTCTTT. Translating gives CASSLARDSAEAFF.